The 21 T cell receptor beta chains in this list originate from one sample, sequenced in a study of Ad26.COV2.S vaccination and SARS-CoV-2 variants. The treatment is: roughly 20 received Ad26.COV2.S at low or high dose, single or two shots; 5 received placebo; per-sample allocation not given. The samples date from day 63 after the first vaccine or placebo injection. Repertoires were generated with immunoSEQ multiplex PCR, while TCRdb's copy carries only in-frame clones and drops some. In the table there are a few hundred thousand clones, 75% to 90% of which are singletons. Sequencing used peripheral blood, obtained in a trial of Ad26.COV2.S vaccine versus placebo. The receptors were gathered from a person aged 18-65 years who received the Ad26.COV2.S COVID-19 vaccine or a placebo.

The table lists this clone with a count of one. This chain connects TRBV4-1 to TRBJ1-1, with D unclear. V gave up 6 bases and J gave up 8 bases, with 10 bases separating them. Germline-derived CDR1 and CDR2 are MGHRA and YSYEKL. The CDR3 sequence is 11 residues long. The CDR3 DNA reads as TGCGCCAGCAGGGCCGTCGGGGAAGCTTTCTTT. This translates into CASRAVGEAFF.

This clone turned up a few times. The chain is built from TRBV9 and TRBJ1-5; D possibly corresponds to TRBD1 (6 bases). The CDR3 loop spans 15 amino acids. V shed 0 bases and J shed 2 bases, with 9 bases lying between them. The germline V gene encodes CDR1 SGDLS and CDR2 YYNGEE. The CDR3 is CASSVASGGNQPQHF. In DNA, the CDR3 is TGTGCCAGCAGCGTAGCTTCAGGGGGCAATCAGCCCCAGCATTTT.

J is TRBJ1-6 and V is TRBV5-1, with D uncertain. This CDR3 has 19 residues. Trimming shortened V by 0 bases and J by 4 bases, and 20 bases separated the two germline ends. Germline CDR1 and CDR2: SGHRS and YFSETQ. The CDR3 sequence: CASSLGRENSIVYNSPLHF. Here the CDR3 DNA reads TGCGCCAGCAGCTTGGGCCGGGAAAACAGCATCGTTTATAATTCACCCCTCCACTTT.

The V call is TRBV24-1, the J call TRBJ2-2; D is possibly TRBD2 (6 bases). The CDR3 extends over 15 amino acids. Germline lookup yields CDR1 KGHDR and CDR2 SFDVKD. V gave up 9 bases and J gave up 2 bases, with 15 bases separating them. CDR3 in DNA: TGTGCCACCCGACTAGGGACGTCCAACACCGGGGAGCTGTTTTTT. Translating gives CATRLGTSNTGELFF.

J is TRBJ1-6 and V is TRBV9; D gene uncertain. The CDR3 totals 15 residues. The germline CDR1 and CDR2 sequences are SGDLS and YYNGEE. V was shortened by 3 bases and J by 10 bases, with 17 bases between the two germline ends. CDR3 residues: CASSESGRRLSPLHF. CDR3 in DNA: TGTGCCAGCAGCGAGAGCGGCAGGCGGTTGTCACCCCTCCACTTT.

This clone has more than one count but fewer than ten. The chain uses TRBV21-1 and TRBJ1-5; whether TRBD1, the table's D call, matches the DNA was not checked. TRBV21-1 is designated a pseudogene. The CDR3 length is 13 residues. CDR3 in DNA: TGTGCCGTTCGACCCGTTCGTGGGCATCCCCAGCATTTT. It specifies CAVRPVRGHPQHF.

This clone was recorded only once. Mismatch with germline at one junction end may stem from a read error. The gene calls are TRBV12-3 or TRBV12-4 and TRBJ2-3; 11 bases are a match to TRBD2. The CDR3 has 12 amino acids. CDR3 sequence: CASNKLGLAVDF. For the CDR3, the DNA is TGTGCCAGCAACAAACTGGGACTAGCGGTGGATTTT.

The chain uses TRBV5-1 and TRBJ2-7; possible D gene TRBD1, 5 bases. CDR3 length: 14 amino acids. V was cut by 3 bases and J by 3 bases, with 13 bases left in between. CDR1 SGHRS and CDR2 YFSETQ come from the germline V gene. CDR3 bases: TGCGCCAGCAGCTCTGGGCAGGACAACTACGAGCAGTACTTC. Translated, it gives CASSSGQDNYEQYF. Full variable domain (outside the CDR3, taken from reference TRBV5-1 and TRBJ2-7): KAGVTQTPRYLIKTRGQQVTLSCSPISGHRSVSWYQQTPGQGLQFLFEYFSETQRNKGNFPGRFSGRQFSNSRSEMNVSTLELGDSALYLCASSSGQDNYEQYFGPGTRLTVT.

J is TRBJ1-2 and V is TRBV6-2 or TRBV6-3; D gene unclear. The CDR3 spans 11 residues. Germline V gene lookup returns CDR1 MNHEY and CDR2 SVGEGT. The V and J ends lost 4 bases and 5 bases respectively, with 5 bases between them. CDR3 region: CASSWGYGYTF. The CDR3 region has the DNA TGTGCCAGCAGTTGGGGATATGGCTACACCTTC.

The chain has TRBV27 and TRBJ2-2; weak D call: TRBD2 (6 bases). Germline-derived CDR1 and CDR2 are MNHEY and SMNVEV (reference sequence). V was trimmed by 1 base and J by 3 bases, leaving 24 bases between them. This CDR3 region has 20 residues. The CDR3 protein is CASSLLWSWGEASDTGELFF. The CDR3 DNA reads TGTGCCAGCAGTTTATTGTGGTCCTGGGGGGAGGCCTCAGACACCGGGGAGCTGTTTTTT.

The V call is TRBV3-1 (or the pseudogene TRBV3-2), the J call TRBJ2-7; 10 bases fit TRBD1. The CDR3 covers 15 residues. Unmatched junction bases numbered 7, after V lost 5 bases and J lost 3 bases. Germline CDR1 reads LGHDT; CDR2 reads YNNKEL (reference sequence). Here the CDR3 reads CASSSSGQGIYEQYF. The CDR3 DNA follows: TGTGCCAGCAGCTCGTCGGGACAGGGGATCTACGAGCAGTACTTC.

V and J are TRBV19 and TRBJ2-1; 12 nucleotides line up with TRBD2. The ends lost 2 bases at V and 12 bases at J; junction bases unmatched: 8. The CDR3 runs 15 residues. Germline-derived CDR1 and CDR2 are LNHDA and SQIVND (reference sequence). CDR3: CASSILAGGHLGQFF. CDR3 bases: TGTGCCAGTAGTATACTAGCGGGAGGGCATCTGGGGCAGTTCTTC.

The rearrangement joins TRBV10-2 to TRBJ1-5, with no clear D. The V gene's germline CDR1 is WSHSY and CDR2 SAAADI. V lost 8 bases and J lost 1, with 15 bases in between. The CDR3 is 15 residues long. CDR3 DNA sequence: TGCGCCAGCGCCGGGAGCCCCGGGAGCAATCAGCCCCAGCATTTT. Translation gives CASAGSPGSNQPQHF.

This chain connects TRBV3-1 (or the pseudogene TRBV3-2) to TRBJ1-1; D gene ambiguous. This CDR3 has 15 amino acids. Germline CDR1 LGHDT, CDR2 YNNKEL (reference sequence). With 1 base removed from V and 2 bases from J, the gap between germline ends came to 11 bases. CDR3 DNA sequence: TGTGCCAGCAGCCAAGGTGGACGGGGAAACACTGAAGCTTTCTTT. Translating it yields CASSQGGRGNTEAFF.

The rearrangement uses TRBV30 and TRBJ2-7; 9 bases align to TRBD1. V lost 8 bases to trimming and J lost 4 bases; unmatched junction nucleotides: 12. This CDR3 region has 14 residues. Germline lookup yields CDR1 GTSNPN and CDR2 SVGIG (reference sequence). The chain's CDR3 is CAVQTGGGSYEQYF. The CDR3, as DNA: TGTGCCGTCCAGACAGGGGGGGGTAGTTACGAGCAGTACTTC.

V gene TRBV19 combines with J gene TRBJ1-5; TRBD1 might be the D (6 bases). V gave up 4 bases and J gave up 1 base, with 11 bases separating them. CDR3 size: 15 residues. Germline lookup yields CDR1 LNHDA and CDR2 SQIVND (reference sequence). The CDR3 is CASSKTGQSNQPQHF. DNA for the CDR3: TGTGCCAGTAGTAAAACGGGACAAAGCAATCAGCCCCAGCATTTT.

The chain's CDR3 is CASSQTLVYEQYF. As DNA, the CDR3 is TGTGCCAGCTCACAGACCCTCGTGTACGAGCAGTACTTC. The V gene is TRBV5-6, the J gene TRBJ2-7; D is uncertain. Per germline, CDR1 SGHDT and CDR2 YYEEEE. V lost 7 bases and J 4 bases, leaving 15 bases between the germline ends. This CDR3 has 13 residues.

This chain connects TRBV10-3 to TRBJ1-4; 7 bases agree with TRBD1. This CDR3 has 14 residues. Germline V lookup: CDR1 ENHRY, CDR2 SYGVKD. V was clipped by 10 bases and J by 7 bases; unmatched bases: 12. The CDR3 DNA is TGTGCCACGCTGAGCGGCCGACAGGGTGAAAAACTGTTTTTT. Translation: CATLSGRQGEKLFF.

In DNA form, the CDR3 reads TGTGCCAGCAGGCAGTATAGCAATCAGCCCCAGCATTTT. Its translation is CASRQYSNQPQHF. V gene TRBV6-5 combines with J gene TRBJ1-5; D unclear. Germline V gives CDR1 MNHEY, CDR2 SVGAGI. Trimming left V 6 bases short and J 0 bases short, with 6 bases between. The CDR3 covers 13 residues.

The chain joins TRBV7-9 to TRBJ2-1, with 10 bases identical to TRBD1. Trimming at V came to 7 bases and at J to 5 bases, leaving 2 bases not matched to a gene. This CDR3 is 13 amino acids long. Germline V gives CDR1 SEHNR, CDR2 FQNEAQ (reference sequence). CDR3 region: CASTGTGDNEQFF. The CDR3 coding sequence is TGTGCCAGCACCGGGACAGGGGACAATGAGCAGTTCTTC.

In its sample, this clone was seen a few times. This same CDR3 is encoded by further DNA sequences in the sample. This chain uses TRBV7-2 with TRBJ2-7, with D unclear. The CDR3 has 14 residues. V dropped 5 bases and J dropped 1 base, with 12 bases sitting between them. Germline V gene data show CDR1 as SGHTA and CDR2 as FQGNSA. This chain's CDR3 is CASSPSSGSYEQYF. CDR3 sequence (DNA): TGTGCCAGCAGCCCATCTTCCGGGTCCTACGAGCAGTACTTC.